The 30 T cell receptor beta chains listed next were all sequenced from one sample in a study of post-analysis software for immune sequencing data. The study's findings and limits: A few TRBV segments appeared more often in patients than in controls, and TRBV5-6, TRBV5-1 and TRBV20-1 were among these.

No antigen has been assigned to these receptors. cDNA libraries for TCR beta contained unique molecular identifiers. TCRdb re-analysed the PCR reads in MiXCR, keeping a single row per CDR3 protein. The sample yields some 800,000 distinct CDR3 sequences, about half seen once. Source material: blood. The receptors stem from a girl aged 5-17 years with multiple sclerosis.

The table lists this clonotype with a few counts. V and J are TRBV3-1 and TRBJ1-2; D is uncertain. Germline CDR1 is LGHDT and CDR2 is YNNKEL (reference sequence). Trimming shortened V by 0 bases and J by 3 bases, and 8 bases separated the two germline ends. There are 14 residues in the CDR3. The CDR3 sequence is CASSQDIGDYGYTF. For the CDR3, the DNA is TGTGCCAGCAGCCAAGACATCGGGGACTATGGCTACACCTTC. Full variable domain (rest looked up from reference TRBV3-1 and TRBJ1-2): DTAVSQTPKYLVTQMGNDKSIKCEQNLGHDTMYWYKQDSKKFLKIMFSYNNKELIINETVPNRFSPKSPDKAHLNLHINSLELGDSAVYFCASSQDIGDYGYTFGSGTRLTVV.

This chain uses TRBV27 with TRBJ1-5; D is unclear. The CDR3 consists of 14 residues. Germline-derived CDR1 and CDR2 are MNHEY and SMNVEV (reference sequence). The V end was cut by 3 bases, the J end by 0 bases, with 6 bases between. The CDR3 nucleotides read TGTGCCAGCAGTTTGCAAAGTAGCAATCAGCCCCAGCATTTT. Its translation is CASSLQSSNQPQHF.

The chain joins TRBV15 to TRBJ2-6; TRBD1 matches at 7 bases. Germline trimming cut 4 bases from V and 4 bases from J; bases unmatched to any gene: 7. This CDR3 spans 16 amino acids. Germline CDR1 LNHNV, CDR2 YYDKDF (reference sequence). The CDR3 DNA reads TGTGCCACCAGCAAGTTAAGGGGGCTAGGGGCCAACGTCCTGACTTTC. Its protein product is CATSKLRGLGANVLTF.

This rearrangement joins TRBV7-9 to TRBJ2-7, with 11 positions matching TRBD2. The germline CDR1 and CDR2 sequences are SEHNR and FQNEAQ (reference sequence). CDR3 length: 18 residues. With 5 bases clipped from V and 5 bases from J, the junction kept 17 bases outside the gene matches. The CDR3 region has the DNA TGTGCCAGCAGCACCCGTTCTGAATCTAGCGGGAGGTACAACGAGCAGTACTTC. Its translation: CASSTRSESSGRYNEQYF.

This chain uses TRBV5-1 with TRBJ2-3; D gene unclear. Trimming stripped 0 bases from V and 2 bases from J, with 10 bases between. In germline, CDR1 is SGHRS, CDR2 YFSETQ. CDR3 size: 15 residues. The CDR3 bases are TGCGCCAGCAGCTTGGCCGCCCCCCCCACAGATACGCAGTATTTT. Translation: CASSLAAPPTDTQYF.

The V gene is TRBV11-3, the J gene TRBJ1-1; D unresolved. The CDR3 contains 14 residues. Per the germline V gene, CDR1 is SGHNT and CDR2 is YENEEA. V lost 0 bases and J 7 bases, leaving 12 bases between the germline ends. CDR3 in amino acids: CASSLDAGWGEAFF. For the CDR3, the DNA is TGTGCCAGCAGCTTAGATGCAGGTTGGGGTGAAGCTTTCTTT.

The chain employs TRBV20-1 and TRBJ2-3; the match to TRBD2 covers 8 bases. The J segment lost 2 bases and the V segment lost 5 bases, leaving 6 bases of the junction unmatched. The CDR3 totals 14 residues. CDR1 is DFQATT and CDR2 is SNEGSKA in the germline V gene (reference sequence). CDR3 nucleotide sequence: TGCAGTGCTGAGAGCGGGAGTTTCACAGATACGCAGTATTTT. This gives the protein CSAESGSFTDTQYF.

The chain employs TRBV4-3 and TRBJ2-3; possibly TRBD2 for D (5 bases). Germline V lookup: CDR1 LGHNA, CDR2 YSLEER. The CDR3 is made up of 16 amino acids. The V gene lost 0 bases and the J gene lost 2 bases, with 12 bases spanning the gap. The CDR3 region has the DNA TGCGCCAGCAGCCAAGACGGGGTGCCAGACACAGATACGCAGTATTTT. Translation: CASSQDGVPDTDTQYF.

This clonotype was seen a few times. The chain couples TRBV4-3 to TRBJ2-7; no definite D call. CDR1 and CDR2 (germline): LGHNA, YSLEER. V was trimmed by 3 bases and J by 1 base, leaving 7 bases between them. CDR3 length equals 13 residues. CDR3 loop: CASSQTISYEQYF. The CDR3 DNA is TGCGCCAGCAGCCAGACCATATCCTACGAGCAGTACTTC.

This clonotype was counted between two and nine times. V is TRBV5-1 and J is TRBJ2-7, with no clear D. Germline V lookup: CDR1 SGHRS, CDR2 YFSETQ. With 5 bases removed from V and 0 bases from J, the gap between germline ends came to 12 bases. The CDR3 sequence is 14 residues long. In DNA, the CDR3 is TGCGCCAGCAGTCGTGTGGAGAGCTCCTACGAGCAGTACTTC. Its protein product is CASSRVESSYEQYF.

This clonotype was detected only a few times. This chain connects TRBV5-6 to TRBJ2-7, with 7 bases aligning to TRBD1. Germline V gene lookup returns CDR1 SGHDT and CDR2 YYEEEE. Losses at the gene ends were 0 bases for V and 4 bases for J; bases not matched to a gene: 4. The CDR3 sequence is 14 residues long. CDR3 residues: CASSLGGTAYEQYF. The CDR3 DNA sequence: TGTGCCAGCAGCTTGGGAGGGACAGCTTACGAGCAGTACTTC.

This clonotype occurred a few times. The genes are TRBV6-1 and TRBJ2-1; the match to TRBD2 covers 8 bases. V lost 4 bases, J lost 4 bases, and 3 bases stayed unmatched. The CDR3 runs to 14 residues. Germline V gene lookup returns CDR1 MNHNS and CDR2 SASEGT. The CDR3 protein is CASSASGSYNEQFF. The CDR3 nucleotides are TGTGCCAGCAGTGCCAGCGGGAGTTACAATGAGCAGTTCTTC.

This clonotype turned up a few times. CDR3 sequence reads: CASSWSPNVGKLDEQYF. The CDR3 nucleotides read TGTGCCAGCAGTTGGTCCCCGAATGTGGGTAAGCTCGACGAGCAGTACTTC. The chain uses TRBV28 and TRBJ2-4; D gene unclear. The DNA end is a closer match to TRBJ2-7, so the J assignment may be wrong. This CDR3 contains 17 residues. The germline V gene has CDR1 MDHEN and CDR2 SYDVKM.

The CDR3 spells CASSLVETGDGYTF. The CDR3, as DNA: TGTGCCAGCAGCTTAGTTGAGACAGGGGATGGCTACACCTTC. The J gene is TRBJ1-2, the V gene TRBV7-6; TRBD1 matches at 8 bases. This CDR3 has 14 residues. The germline V gene has CDR1 SGHVS and CDR2 FNYEAQ. Trimming cost V 1 base and J 6 bases; bases outside gene matches: 4.

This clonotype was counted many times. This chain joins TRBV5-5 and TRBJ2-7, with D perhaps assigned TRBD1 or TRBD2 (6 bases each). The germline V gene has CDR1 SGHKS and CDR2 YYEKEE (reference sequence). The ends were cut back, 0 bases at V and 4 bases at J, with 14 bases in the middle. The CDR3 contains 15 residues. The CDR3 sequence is CASSLGPTGGYEQYF. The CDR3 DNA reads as TGTGCCAGCAGCTTGGGACCGACAGGAGGGTACGAGCAGTACTTC.

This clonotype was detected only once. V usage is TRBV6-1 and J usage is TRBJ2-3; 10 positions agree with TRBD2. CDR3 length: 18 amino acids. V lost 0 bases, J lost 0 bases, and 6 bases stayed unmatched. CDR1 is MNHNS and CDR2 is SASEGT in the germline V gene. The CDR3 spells CASSEALAGGPSTDTQYF. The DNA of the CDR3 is TGTGCCAGCAGTGAAGCCTTAGCGGGAGGACCTAGCACAGATACGCAGTATTTT.

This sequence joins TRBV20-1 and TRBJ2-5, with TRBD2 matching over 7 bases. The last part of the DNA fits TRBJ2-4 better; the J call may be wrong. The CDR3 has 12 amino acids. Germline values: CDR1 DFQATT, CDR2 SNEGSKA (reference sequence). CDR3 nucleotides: TGCAGTGCTAAGCGGGAATGGAACATTCAGTACTTC. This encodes CSAKREWNIQYF.

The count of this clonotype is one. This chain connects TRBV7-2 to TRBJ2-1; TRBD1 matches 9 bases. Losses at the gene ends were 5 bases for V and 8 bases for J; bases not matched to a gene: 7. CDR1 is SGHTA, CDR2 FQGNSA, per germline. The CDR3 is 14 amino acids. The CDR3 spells CASSPGTGYYEQFF. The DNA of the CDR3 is TGTGCCAGCAGCCCCGGGACAGGGTACTATGAGCAGTTCTTC.

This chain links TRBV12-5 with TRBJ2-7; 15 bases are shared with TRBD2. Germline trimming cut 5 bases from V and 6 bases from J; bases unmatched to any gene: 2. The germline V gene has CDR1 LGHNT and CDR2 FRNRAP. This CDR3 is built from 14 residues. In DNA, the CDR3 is TGTGCTAGTGGTCCGGGACTAGCGGGAGGCGAGCAGTACTTC. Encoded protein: CASGPGLAGGEQYF.

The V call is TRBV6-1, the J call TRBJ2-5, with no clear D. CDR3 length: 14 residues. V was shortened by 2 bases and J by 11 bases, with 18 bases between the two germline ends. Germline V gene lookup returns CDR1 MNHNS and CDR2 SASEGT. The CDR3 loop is CASSEMARSNEQYF. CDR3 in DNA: TGTGCCAGCAGTGAAATGGCTAGAAGTAATGAGCAGTACTTC.

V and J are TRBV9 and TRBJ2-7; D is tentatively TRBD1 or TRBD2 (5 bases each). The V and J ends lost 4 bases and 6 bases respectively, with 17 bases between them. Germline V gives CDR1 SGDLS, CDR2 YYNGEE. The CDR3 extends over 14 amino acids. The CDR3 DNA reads TGTGCCAGCAGCAGGAGACAGCTAGCCGGCGAGCAGTACTTC. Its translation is CASSRRQLAGEQYF.

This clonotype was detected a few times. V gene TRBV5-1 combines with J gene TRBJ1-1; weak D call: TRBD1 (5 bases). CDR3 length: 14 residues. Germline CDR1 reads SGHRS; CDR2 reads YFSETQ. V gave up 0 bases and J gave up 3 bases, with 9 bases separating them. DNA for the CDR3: TGCGCCAGCAGCTTGGTTATCAGGGACACTGAAGCTTTCTTT. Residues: CASSLVIRDTEAFF.

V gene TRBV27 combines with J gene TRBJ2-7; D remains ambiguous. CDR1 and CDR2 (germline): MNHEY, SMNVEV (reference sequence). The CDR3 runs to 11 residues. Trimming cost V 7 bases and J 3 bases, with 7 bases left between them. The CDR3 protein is CASIGYYEQYF. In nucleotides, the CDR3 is TGTGCCAGCATCGGCTACTACGAGCAGTACTTC.

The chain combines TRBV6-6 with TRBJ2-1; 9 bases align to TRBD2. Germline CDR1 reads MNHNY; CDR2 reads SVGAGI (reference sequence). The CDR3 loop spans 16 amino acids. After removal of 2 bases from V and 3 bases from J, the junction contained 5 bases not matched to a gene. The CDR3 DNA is TGTGCCAGCAGTTACCCGACTAGCGGTATCTACAATGAGCAGTTCTTC. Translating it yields CASSYPTSGIYNEQFF.

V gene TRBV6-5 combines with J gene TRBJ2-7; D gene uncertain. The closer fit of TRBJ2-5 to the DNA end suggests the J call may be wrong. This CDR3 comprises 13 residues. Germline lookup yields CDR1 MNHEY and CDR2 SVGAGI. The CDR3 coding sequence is TGTGCCAGCAGTTACACGGCACTCGGGACCCAGTACTTC. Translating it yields CASSYTALGTQYF.

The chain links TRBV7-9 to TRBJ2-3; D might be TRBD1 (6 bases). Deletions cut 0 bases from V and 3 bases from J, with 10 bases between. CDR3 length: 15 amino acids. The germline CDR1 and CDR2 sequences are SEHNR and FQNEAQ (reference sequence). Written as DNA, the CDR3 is TGTGCCAGCAGCTTAGCCCTGCAGGGGACAGATACGCAGTATTTT. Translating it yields CASSLALQGTDTQYF. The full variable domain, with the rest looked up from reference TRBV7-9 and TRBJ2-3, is DTGVSQNPRHKITKRGQNVTFRCDPISEHNRLYWYRQTLGQGPEFLTYFQNEAQLEKSRLLSDRFSAERPKGSFSTLEIQRTEQGDSAMYLCASSLALQGTDTQYFGPGTRLTVL.

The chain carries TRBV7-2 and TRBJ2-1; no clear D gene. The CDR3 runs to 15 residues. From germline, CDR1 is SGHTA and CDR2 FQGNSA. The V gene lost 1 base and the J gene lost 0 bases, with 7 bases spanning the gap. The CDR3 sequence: CASSLDSNSYNEQFF. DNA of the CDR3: TGTGCCAGCAGCTTAGATAGCAACTCCTACAATGAGCAGTTCTTC.

CDR3 nucleotides: TGTGCCAGCAGCTCAGCGGGAGGGCTGGAGACCCAGTACTTC. Its protein is CASSSAGGLETQYF. J is TRBJ2-5 and V is TRBV5-6; TRBD2 matches 10 bases. The CDR3 consists of 14 residues. The J segment lost 5 bases and the V segment lost 3 bases, leaving 4 bases of the junction unmatched. Germline CDR1 and CDR2: SGHDT and YYEEEE.

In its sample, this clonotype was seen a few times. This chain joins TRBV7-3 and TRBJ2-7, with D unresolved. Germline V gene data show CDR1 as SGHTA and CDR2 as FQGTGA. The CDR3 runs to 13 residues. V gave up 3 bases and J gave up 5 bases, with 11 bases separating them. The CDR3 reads CASSFSWQDEQYF. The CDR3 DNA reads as TGTGCCAGCAGCTTTAGTTGGCAGGACGAGCAGTACTTC.

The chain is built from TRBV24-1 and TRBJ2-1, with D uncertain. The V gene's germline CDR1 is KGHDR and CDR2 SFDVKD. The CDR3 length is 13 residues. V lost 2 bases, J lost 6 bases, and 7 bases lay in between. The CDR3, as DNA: TGTGCCACCAGTGATTGGGCAGCCAATGAGCAGTTCTTC. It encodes CATSDWAANEQFF.